What follows are 25 T cell receptor beta chains derived from one specimen sequenced in a study of T cells in Graves' hyperthyroidism and ophthalmopathy. The CDR3 regions of TCR beta were amplified from RNA transcripts. The TCR CDR3 first-round RT-PCR relied on the HTBI primer set. TCRdb reprocessed the multiplex PCR reads with MiXCR, giving one entry per CDR3 protein. Found here are 500,000 or so distinct CDR3 sequences, roughly a sixth of them singletons; the top ten hold 17%. The sequenced material came from blood. These receptors were taken from a young woman with Graves' ophthalmopathy.

Notes on this clonotype: This clone may be a read error of a much larger clone one base away. V gene TRBV20-1 combines with J gene TRBJ2-1; TRBD1 matches at 7 bases. Germline-derived CDR1 and CDR2 are DFQATT and SNEGSKA (reference sequence). The CDR3 is 14 residues long. The CDR3 region has the DNA TGCAATGCTAGGACCGGGACAGAGACGTCGGAGCAGTTCTTC. Residues: CNARTGTETSEQFF.

The table lists this clonotype with many counts. V gene TRBV28 combines with J gene TRBJ1-2; no definite D call. Per the germline V gene, CDR1 is MDHEN and CDR2 is SYDVKM. The length of the CDR3 is 14 residues. The V end lost 7 bases, the J end lost 0 bases, and 12 bases lay between the germline ends. This CDR3 is CASKPGTTNYGYTF. CDR3 nucleotide sequence: TGTGCCAGCAAACCGGGCACAACTAACTATGGCTACACCTTC.

This clonotype came up many times. The chain carries TRBV7-3 and TRBJ2-1; possible D gene TRBD1, 5 bases. The CDR3 runs 15 residues. Germline V gene sequence: CDR1 SGHTA, CDR2 FQGTGA. The V end lost 2 bases, the J end lost 1 base, and 9 bases lay between the germline ends. CDR3 sequence reads: CASSLFAGSYNEQFF. The CDR3 bases are TGTGCCAGCAGCTTATTCGCAGGGTCCTACAATGAGCAGTTCTTC.

This clonotype occurred many times. This chain connects TRBV3-1 to TRBJ2-3; TRBD1 agrees at 8 bases. Germline CDR1 LGHDT, CDR2 YNNKEL (reference sequence). With 3 bases clipped from V and 8 bases from J, the junction kept 13 bases outside the gene matches. The CDR3 length is 16 residues. The CDR3 bases are TGTGCCAGCAGCCACCTGGACAGGGCCAGTCTGGGTACGCAGTATTTT. It yields the protein CASSHLDRASLGTQYF.

V and J are TRBV6-1 and TRBJ2-2, with 10 bases fitting TRBD1. J was trimmed by 7 bases and V by 11 bases; bases with no gene match: 10. CDR3 length: 14 residues. CDR1 and CDR2 (germline): MNHNS, SASEGT. The CDR3 reads CAGSPGQGSGELFF. CDR3 nucleotide sequence: TGTGCCGGATCCCCGGGACAGGGGAGCGGGGAGCTGTTTTTT.

The V and J genes are TRBV6-5 and TRBJ2-5; TRBD1 might be the D (6 bases). This CDR3 has 15 amino acids. The V gene lost 4 bases and the J gene lost 2 bases, with 14 bases spanning the gap. CDR1 is MNHEY, CDR2 SVGAGI, per germline. The CDR3 sequence is CASSFWTVVQETQYF. The CDR3 coding sequence is TGTGCCAGCAGTTTCTGGACAGTAGTACAAGAGACCCAGTACTTC.

This clonotype was observed a handful of times. The chain's CDR3 is CASSLDDTTYNEQFF. CDR3 nucleotide sequence: TGTGCCAGCAGCTTAGATGACACGACCTACAATGAGCAGTTCTTC. The rearrangement uses TRBV11-3 and TRBJ2-1; the D is unclear. The CDR3 length is 15 residues. V lost 0 bases and J lost 2, with 8 bases in between. Germline V gene lookup returns CDR1 SGHNT and CDR2 YENEEA.

The rearrangement links TRBV30 to TRBJ1-2; D remains unclear. CDR1 is GTSNPN and CDR2 is SVGIG in the germline V gene (reference sequence). V was clipped by 2 bases and J by 4 bases, with 5 bases between them. The CDR3 is 11 residues long. The CDR3 loop is CAWSRTYGYTF. CDR3 DNA: TGTGCCTGGAGTCGGACCTATGGCTACACCTTC. Based on the CDR3 plus reference TRBV30 and TRBJ1-2, the full variable domain is SQTIHQWPATLVQPVGSPLSLECTVEGTSNPNLYWYRQAAGRGLQLLFYSVGIGQISSEVPQNLSASRPQDRQFILSSKKLLLSDSGFYLCAWSRTYGYTFGSGTRLTVV.

This clonotype was recorded many times. The DNA of the CDR3 is TGTGCCAGCAGCTTCCCGATAGCGGGAGACAATGAGCAGTTCTTC. Encoded protein: CASSFPIAGDNEQFF. The chain has TRBV7-2 and TRBJ2-1, with 9 bases matching TRBD2. Germline V lookup: CDR1 SGHTA, CDR2 FQGNSA. V shed 3 bases, J shed 5 bases, and the junction held 5 bases outside the gene matches. This CDR3 is built from 15 residues.

The chain is built from TRBV27 and TRBJ1-1, with D maybe TRBD1 (6 bases). V lost 6 bases and J 4 bases, leaving 9 bases between the germline ends. This CDR3 has 12 amino acids. The V gene's germline CDR1 is MNHEY and CDR2 SMNVEV (reference sequence). CDR3 sequence: CASRQGPTEAFF. The CDR3 DNA reads TGTGCCAGCAGACAGGGACCCACTGAAGCTTTCTTT.

This clonotype was counted ten times or more. The chain couples TRBV4-3 to TRBJ1-2, with a possible D match to TRBD1 (5 bases). CDR3 length equals 15 residues. Deletions cut 0 bases from V and 4 bases from J, with 12 bases between. Germline-derived CDR1 and CDR2 are LGHNA and YSLEER. The CDR3 DNA reads TGCGCCAGCAGCCAAGATCACGGGCAGGGCTATGGCTACACCTTC. Protein: CASSQDHGQGYGYTF.

A word on this clonotype: A junction end diverges from the germline sequence, so it may reflect a read error. The rearrangement links TRBV5-5 to TRBJ2-1; unclear D gene. CDR3 size: 13 residues. CDR1 SGHKS and CDR2 YYEKEE come from the germline V gene (reference sequence). Written as DNA, the CDR3 is TGTGCCGGCAGCTCGTCCTATGGGAATGAGCAGTTCTTC. Translated: CAGSSSYGNEQFF.

Many counts were recorded for this clonotype. The rearrangement links TRBV30 to TRBJ1-2; the D is unclear. The CDR3 runs to 13 residues. Germline V gives CDR1 GTSNPN, CDR2 SVGIG (reference sequence). V was cut by 0 bases and J by 6 bases, with 11 bases left in between. CDR3 loop: CAWSVGRLDGYTF. DNA of the CDR3: TGTGCCTGGAGTGTAGGACGGCTAGATGGCTACACCTTC.

This clonotype has a count of ten or more. The rearrangement uses TRBV28 and TRBJ1-1, with 9 bases lining up with TRBD1. This CDR3 contains 16 residues. The V and J ends lost 6 bases and 2 bases, in that order; junction bases with no gene match: 10. Per germline, CDR1 MDHEN and CDR2 SYDVKM. This chain's CDR3 is CASRIPPDRGNTEAFF. CDR3 coding DNA: TGTGCCAGCAGAATCCCTCCGGACAGGGGAAACACTGAAGCTTTCTTT.

The table lists this clonotype with a few counts. The chain uses TRBV6-1 and TRBJ1-2; D might be TRBD1 (6 bases). V dropped 7 bases and J dropped 6 bases, with 18 bases sitting between them. Germline CDR1 MNHNS, CDR2 SASEGT. CDR3 length: 14 amino acids. The CDR3 bases are TGTGCCAGCACTCAGGGGAGGGGTCCGGATGGCTACACCTTC. This sequence encodes CASTQGRGPDGYTF.

The rearrangement uses TRBV6-4 and TRBJ1-6, with 7 bases fitting TRBD1. The CDR3 spans 13 residues. From germline, CDR1 is MRHNA and CDR2 SNTAGT. Trimming took 5 bases from V and 10 from J; bases not matched to a gene: 5. CDR3 loop: CASSYGTASPLHF. The DNA for the CDR3 is TGTGCCAGCAGTTACGGGACAGCATCACCCCTCCACTTT.

In this sample, this clonotype turned up many times. The chain has TRBV29-1 and TRBJ2-5, with unresolved D. CDR3 length: 16 amino acids. Germline loops: CDR1 SQVTM, CDR2 ANQGSEA. Trimming took off 0 bases at V and 0 bases at J, with 14 bases between the two ends. The DNA of the CDR3 is TGCAGCGTTGAAGATGTGGCGGAGAAGTACCAAGAGACCCAGTACTTC. It yields the protein CSVEDVAEKYQETQYF.

There are many counts of this clonotype. J is TRBJ1-1 and V is TRBV6-1; TRBD1 agrees at 7 bases. Germline CDR1 MNHNS, CDR2 SASEGT. V was clipped by 8 bases and J by 0 bases; unmatched bases: 3. CDR3 size: 13 residues. The CDR3 region is CASGTDLNTEAFF. DNA of the CDR3: TGTGCCAGCGGGACAGATTTGAACACTGAAGCTTTCTTT.

The chain links TRBV25-1 to TRBJ2-1; D gene uncertain. V was clipped by 3 bases and J by 4 bases, with 13 bases between them. The CDR3 is 15 residues long. Germline V gives CDR1 MGHDK, CDR2 SYGVNS. The CDR3 sequence is CASSDLGEGYNEQFF. CDR3 bases: TGTGCCAGCAGTGATCTAGGTGAAGGGTACAATGAGCAGTTCTTC.

At least ten counts were recorded for this clonotype. The rearrangement joins TRBV7-9 to TRBJ2-7; maybe TRBD2 (7 bases). The V end lost 4 bases, the J end lost 2 bases, and 18 bases lay between the germline ends. The germline V gene encodes CDR1 SEHNR and CDR2 FQNEAQ (reference sequence). The CDR3 has 16 residues. Here the CDR3 DNA reads TGTGCCAGCAGCTCCTGGGGGGGGAGGGGGACCTACGAGCAGTACTTC. It codes for CASSSWGGRGTYEQYF.

The chain combines TRBV2 with TRBJ1-2; tentatively, D is TRBD1 (6 bases). The germline V gene encodes CDR1 SNHLY and CDR2 FYNNEI. The CDR3 runs to 15 residues. V dropped 8 bases and J dropped 8 bases, with 24 bases sitting between them. Here the CDR3 DNA reads TGTGCCAGCTTATCTACGGGGGCCGCCTTAGGAGGCTACACCTTC. It codes for CASLSTGAALGGYTF.

This clonotype was seen many times. The chain uses TRBV7-9 and TRBJ2-3; TRBD2 agrees at 14 bases. The V segment lost 6 bases and the J segment 5 bases; nucleotides outside the gene matches: 4. Germline V lookup: CDR1 SEHNR, CDR2 FQNEAQ (reference sequence). CDR3 length: 15 amino acids. CDR3: CASRLGLAGVDTQYF. CDR3 bases: TGTGCCAGCAGGCTGGGACTAGCGGGAGTAGATACGCAGTATTTT.

This clonotype was seen ten or more times. The gene calls are TRBV30 and TRBJ1-4; tentatively, D is TRBD1 (5 bases). The CDR3 runs to 12 residues. CDR1 and CDR2 (germline): GTSNPN, SVGIG (reference sequence). V dropped 4 bases and J dropped 8 bases, with 11 bases sitting between them. The CDR3 loop reads CAWMGTGEKLFF. CDR3 in DNA: TGTGCCTGGATGGGGACGGGGGAAAAACTGTTTTTT.

The chain is built from TRBV4-1 and TRBJ1-4; D is ambiguous. Germline V gives CDR1 MGHRA, CDR2 YSYEKL. With 0 bases removed from V and 8 bases from J, the gap between germline ends came to 13 bases. The CDR3 consists of 15 residues. The CDR3 spells CASSQDDMVREKLFF. The DNA for the CDR3 is TGCGCCAGCAGCCAAGACGACATGGTTAGGGAAAAACTGTTTTTT.

This clonotype was found a few times. The CDR3 sequence: CASKGTGVSSGELFF. Written as DNA, the CDR3 is TGTGCCAGCAAGGGGACAGGAGTATCCTCCGGGGAGCTGTTTTTT. This rearrangement joins TRBV6-1 to TRBJ2-2; 8 bases agree with TRBD1. V shed 7 bases, J shed 6 bases, and the junction held 10 bases outside the gene matches. The germline CDR1 and CDR2 sequences are MNHNS and SASEGT. The CDR3 runs to 15 residues.